This TCR beta chain was obtained from a study of beta chain features in type 1 diabetes. General observations from the study: Cells carrying high TCR expression could end up over-represented when cDNA is sequenced. There was a moderate but significant shortening of TCRB CDR3s in all four CD4+ subsets of Type 1 diabetes patients. Fewer junction insertions and more nucleotide deletions appeared in type 1 diabetes patients.

Since all of the isolated RNA was reverse transcribed, expressed TCRB transcripts were what got sequenced. Some clones are missing from TCRdb's copy, which holds only in-frame ones; the method was immunoSEQ multiplex PCR. The sample shows 200,000 to 250,000 clones, more than 11% of them seen only once. This CDR3 contains 13 residues. Germline V lookup: CDR1 SGHNT, CDR2 YENEEA. V lost 5 bases and J 10 bases, leaving 12 bases between the germline ends. This clone was seen a handful of times. Its matching antigen is unknown. The authors obtained over 95% purity in all sorted populations. Sequencing was carried out using naive CD4+ T cells from blood. J is TRBJ1-6 and V is TRBV11-3, with D unclear. The TCR sequence derives from a young man with type 1 diabetes. In DNA, the CDR3 is TGTGCCAGCAGCCCCTCAGTGCGGTCACCCCTCCACTTT. It codes for CASSPSVRSPLHF.